Below are 19 T cell receptor beta chains sequenced from a single sample in a study of cytomegalovirus exposure and HLA in healthy donors. Profiling relied on immunoSEQ multiplex PCR, and the TCRdb table lists in-frame clones only, not all of them. The sample consists of about 71,000 clones, approximately 94% of them appearing once. The sample comprised PBMCs. These receptors all stem from a woman in her late teens or twenties in good health and CMV-seronegative.

The rearrangement uses TRBV7-9 and TRBJ2-7; D unclear. Trimming shortened V by 5 bases and J by 7 bases, and 12 bases separated the two germline ends. This CDR3 is 12 amino acids long. Germline V lookup: CDR1 SEHNR, CDR2 FQNEAQ (reference sequence). CDR3: CASSRTSWEQYF. The CDR3 bases are TGTGCCAGCAGCCGTACATCGTGGGAGCAGTACTTC.

The chain carries TRBV9 and TRBJ2-7; D remains unclear. Germline V CDR1 and CDR2: SGDLS, YYNGEE. Trimming took off 0 bases at V and 5 bases at J, with 6 bases between the two ends. The CDR3 runs 12 residues. The CDR3 coding sequence is TGTGCCAGCAGCGTAGGCTACGACGAGCAGTACTTC. It encodes CASSVGYDEQYF.

The rearrangement joins TRBV10-3 to TRBJ2-7; D call uncertain. The germline CDR1 and CDR2 sequences are ENHRY and SYGVKD. This CDR3 spans 12 amino acids. V lost 4 bases to trimming and J lost 7 bases, with 11 bases between them. The CDR3 region is CAISGDTEEQYF. CDR3 sequence (DNA): TGTGCCATCAGTGGTGACACCGAGGAGCAGTACTTC.

Only one count was recorded for this clone. The chain joins TRBV4-1 to TRBJ2-1, with 12 bases identical to TRBD2. There are 17 residues in the CDR3. Germline CDR1 is MGHRA and CDR2 is YSYEKL. Trimming removed 5 bases from V and 3 bases from J; junction bases left unmatched: 8. The CDR3 DNA is TGCGCCAGCAGCACCCGACTAGCGGGAGTAGTCTACAATGAGCAGTTCTTC. It specifies CASSTRLAGVVYNEQFF.

The chain employs TRBV30 and TRBJ1-1, with 9 nucleotides matching TRBD1. The germline V gene has CDR1 GTSNPN and CDR2 SVGIG (reference sequence). V shed 2 bases, J shed 7 bases, and the junction held 8 bases outside the gene matches. The CDR3 runs 14 residues. CDR3 nucleotides: TGTGCCTGGAGTTTGACAGGGGGTCGTCTTGAAGCTTTCTTT. Protein: CAWSLTGGRLEAFF.

The V gene is TRBV27, the J gene TRBJ1-4; TRBD1 aligns across 10 bases. This CDR3 is built from 15 residues. The germline gives CDR1 MNHEY, CDR2 SMNVEV (reference sequence). The ends lost 4 bases at V and 8 bases at J; junction bases unmatched: 7. Here the CDR3 reads CASSSTGTGAEKLFF. The DNA of the CDR3 is TGTGCCAGCAGTTCCACCGGGACAGGGGCCGAAAAACTGTTTTTT.

J is TRBJ2-7 and V is TRBV6-5; 13 positions match TRBD2. After removal of 0 bases from V and 2 bases from J, the junction contained 1 base not matched to a gene. Per germline, CDR1 MNHEY and CDR2 SVGAGI. The CDR3 totals 16 residues. CDR3 residues: CASSYSLAGGAYEQYF. The CDR3 DNA sequence: TGTGCCAGCAGTTACTCACTAGCGGGAGGGGCCTACGAGCAGTACTTC.

The chain employs TRBV7-8 and TRBJ2-1; 10 positions agree with TRBD1. With 6 bases clipped from V and 10 bases from J, the junction kept 12 bases outside the gene matches. Germline CDR1 is SGHVS and CDR2 is FQNEAQ. The CDR3 sequence is 15 residues long. CDR3 nucleotides: TGTGCCAGCAGAATCGGGGGGACAGGGGCGGGGGAGCAGTTCTTC. Translation gives CASRIGGTGAGEQFF.

The chain is built from TRBV9 and TRBJ2-1; 9 bases line up with TRBD1. The CDR3 is made up of 15 amino acids. Germline lookup yields CDR1 SGDLS and CDR2 YYNGEE. J was trimmed by 6 bases and V by 2 bases; bases with no gene match: 6. The CDR3 here is CASSVTGGGGNEQFF. CDR3 DNA: TGTGCCAGCAGCGTTACAGGGGGCGGTGGCAATGAGCAGTTCTTC. Supplemented by reference TRBV9 and TRBJ2-1, the full variable domain reads DSGVTQTPKHLITATGQRVTLRCSPRSGDLSVYWYQQSLDQGLQFLIQYYNGEERAKGNILERFSAQQFPDLHSELNLSSLELGDSALYFCASSVTGGGGNEQFFGPGTRLTVL.

This chain joins TRBV29-1 and TRBJ1-1; 8 nucleotides align to TRBD1. The CDR3 length is 14 residues. Germline V gene data show CDR1 as SQVTM and CDR2 as ANQGSEA. The V and J ends lost 0 bases and 7 bases, in that order; junction bases with no gene match: 7. The CDR3 region is CSVEDPGQGNEAFF. CDR3 nucleotide sequence: TGCAGCGTTGAAGATCCTGGACAGGGTAATGAAGCTTTCTTT.

The table lists this clone with a count of one. The V and J genes are TRBV28 and TRBJ1-5; no definite D call. The CDR3 extends over 14 amino acids. Germline CDR1 reads MDHEN; CDR2 reads SYDVKM. Trimming removed 2 bases at V and 5 bases at J, with 10 bases between. CDR3 protein: CASSLTSLHQPQHF. CDR3 nucleotide sequence: TGTGCCAGCAGTTTAACCAGTCTCCATCAGCCCCAGCATTTT.

This chain uses TRBV5-6 with TRBJ2-1; tentatively, D is TRBD2 (7 bases). The CDR3 is made up of 15 amino acids. CDR1 and CDR2 from the germline V gene are SGHDT and YYEEEE. Trimming pared 0 bases from V and 4 bases from J, leaving 11 bases between. In DNA form, the CDR3 reads TGTGCCAGCAGCTTGGAGGGGGGGGTTTACAATGAGCAGTTCTTC. Translated: CASSLEGGVYNEQFF.

The CDR3 loop is CATSRDLTWRETQYF. DNA of the CDR3: TGTGCCACCAGCAGAGATCTAACCTGGAGGGAGACCCAGTACTTC. This chain uses TRBV15 with TRBJ2-5; tentative D call: TRBD2 (5 bases). The CDR3 totals 15 residues. Germline values: CDR1 LNHNV, CDR2 YYDKDF (reference sequence). V was clipped by 0 bases and J by 5 bases, with 13 bases between them.

The chain couples TRBV6-5 to TRBJ1-3; D call uncertain. V gave up 1 base and J gave up 4 bases, with 14 bases separating them. Germline V lookup: CDR1 MNHEY, CDR2 SVGAGI. The CDR3 extends over 16 amino acids. CDR3 DNA: TGTGCCAGCAGTTACTATTTCGCGGCAGAAGGAAACACCATATATTTT. It codes for CASSYYFAAEGNTIYF.

The chain recombines TRBV7-8 with TRBJ2-1; possible D gene TRBD2, 6 bases. Germline V gene lookup returns CDR1 SGHVS and CDR2 FQNEAQ. With 1 base removed from V and 12 bases from J, the gap between germline ends came to 16 bases. The CDR3 runs 14 residues. The CDR3 here is CASSLVFDGSGQFF. The CDR3, as DNA: TGTGCCAGCAGCTTAGTTTTTGACGGGAGTGGGCAGTTCTTC.

The rearrangement joins TRBV15 to TRBJ2-3; 7 positions agree with TRBD2. After removal of 0 bases from V and 4 bases from J, the junction contained 7 bases not matched to a gene. The CDR3 runs 16 residues. The germline V gene has CDR1 LNHNV and CDR2 YYDKDF (reference sequence). CDR3 loop: CATSRDQRGGADTQYF. In nucleotides, the CDR3 is TGTGCCACCAGCAGAGACCAGCGGGGCGGGGCAGATACGCAGTATTTT.

The chain is built from TRBV5-8 and TRBJ2-7; D remains unclear. CDR1 and CDR2 (germline): SGHTS, YDEGEE. This CDR3 spans 11 amino acids. V lost 3 bases to trimming and J lost 1 base, with 2 bases between them. CDR3 region: CASSSSYEQYF. The CDR3 region has the DNA TGTGCCAGCAGCTCATCCTACGAGCAGTACTTC.

The chain carries TRBV7-9 and TRBJ1-1; D is ambiguous. CDR3 size: 15 residues. Germline values: CDR1 SEHNR, CDR2 FQNEAQ (reference sequence). V shed 3 bases and J shed 1 base, with 12 bases lying between them. As DNA, the CDR3 is TGTGCCAGCAGCTTCCGATCTGGCGGGAACACTGAAGCTTTCTTT. It codes for CASSFRSGGNTEAFF.

The chain has TRBV27 and TRBJ1-5, with 9 nucleotides matching TRBD1. This CDR3 is built from 15 residues. Germline V gene lookup returns CDR1 MNHEY and CDR2 SMNVEV (reference sequence). The trim removed 5 bases at V and 5 bases at J, leaving 7 bases unmatched. This CDR3 reads CASSPNRGHHQPQHF. The CDR3 nucleotides are TGTGCCAGCAGTCCTAACAGGGGGCACCATCAGCCCCAGCATTTT.